These 26 T cell receptor beta chains originate from one sample sequenced in a study of Graves' ophthalmopathy and Graves' hyperthyroidism. CDR3 regions of TCR beta were amplified from RNA transcripts. First-round RT-PCR employed HTBI primers, with a second-round multiplex PCR after it. TCRdb processed the multiplex PCR reads anew with MiXCR; each CDR3 protein has one entry. The repertoire has 650,000 to 800,000 distinct CDR3 sequences, about two fifths of them found once; the top ten carry 3.3%. Sequenced material: peripheral blood. Receptor source: an adult man with Graves' ophthalmopathy.

This clonotype was detected only a few times. The genes are TRBV27 and TRBJ1-2; the D is unclear. The germline V and J ends were trimmed by 2 bases and 6 bases, with 10 bases remaining between them. This CDR3 is 13 amino acids long. Germline V gene data show CDR1 as MNHEY and CDR2 as SMNVEV (reference sequence). The CDR3 DNA is TGTGCCAGCAGTTTAGGCAGGTGGGATGGCTACACCTTC. Encoded protein: CASSLGRWDGYTF.

In regard to this clonotype: An end of the junction differs from the germline gene, which may be a read error. The chain carries TRBV2 and TRBJ2-5, with 12 bases fitting TRBD1. Looked up from germline, CDR1 is SNHLY and CDR2 is FYNNEI. The CDR3 extends over 16 amino acids. The CDR3 DNA follows: TGCGCCAGCAGCCCCCGGGGGACAGGGGGCCACGAGGCCCAGTACTTC. Translation gives CASSPRGTGGHEAQYF.

The rearrangement joins TRBV20-1 to TRBJ2-1; D remains unclear. The CDR3 is 13 residues long. The V gene's germline CDR1 is DFQATT and CDR2 SNEGSKA (reference sequence). With 2 bases removed from V and 5 bases from J, the gap between germline ends came to 10 bases. CDR3 residues: CSARRSENNEQFF. The CDR3 DNA reads TGCAGTGCTAGACGGAGCGAGAACAATGAGCAGTTCTTC.

This clonotype was recorded at least ten times. The chain links TRBV4-2 to TRBJ1-5; D is unresolved. CDR1 is LGHNA and CDR2 is YNFKEQ in the germline V gene. V was cut by 0 bases and J by 3 bases, with 6 bases left in between. The CDR3 contains 14 residues. The CDR3 region is CASSQDRINQPQHF. In DNA form, the CDR3 reads TGTGCCAGCAGCCAAGACAGGATCAATCAGCCCCAGCATTTT.

This clonotype was detected ten times or more. The chain employs TRBV7-8 and TRBJ2-5; a weak D match, TRBD1 (6 bases). This CDR3 region has 14 residues. Germline CDR1 reads SGHVS; CDR2 reads FQNEAQ. Deletions cut 2 bases from V and 4 bases from J, with 11 bases between. This chain's CDR3 is CASSLTGRGETQYF. In nucleotides, the CDR3 is TGTGCCAGCAGCTTAACAGGGCGAGGAGAGACCCAGTACTTC.

In nucleotides, the CDR3 is TGTGCCAGCAGTGCGGGCCGAACAGGGGGCGTACAAGAGACCCAGTACTTC. As protein: CASSAGRTGGVQETQYF. The chain carries TRBV2 and TRBJ2-5, with 9 bases that match TRBD1. The CDR3 totals 17 residues. The V and J ends lost 4 bases and 2 bases, in that order; junction bases with no gene match: 11. Germline V gives CDR1 SNHLY, CDR2 FYNNEI. The variable domain in full, with the rest retrieved from reference TRBV2 and TRBJ2-5, is EPEVTQTPSHQVTQMGQEVILRCVPISNHLYFYWYRQILGQKVEFLVSFYNNEISEKSEIFDDQFSVERPDGSNFTLKIRSTKLEDSAMYFCASSAGRTGGVQETQYFGPGTRLLVL.

This clonotype was seen many times. The rearrangement links TRBV7-3 to TRBJ1-5; 9 positions match TRBD1. After removal of 7 bases from V and 5 bases from J, the junction contained 9 bases not matched to a gene. The germline gives CDR1 SGHTA, CDR2 FQGTGA. This CDR3 comprises 15 residues. CDR3: CASTSGQGRHQPQHF. CDR3 bases: TGTGCCAGCACCTCTGGACAGGGGAGGCATCAGCCCCAGCATTTT.

The table lists this clonotype with a few counts. The chain links TRBV10-3 to TRBJ2-3; D is uncertain. This CDR3 contains 13 residues. V gave up 7 bases and J gave up 9 bases, with 17 bases separating them. Germline V CDR1 and CDR2: ENHRY, SYGVKD. Here the CDR3 reads CAIMDSSSETQYF. The CDR3 bases are TGTGCCATCATGGATTCTTCGAGTGAGACGCAGTATTTT.

The rearrangement links TRBV10-3 to TRBJ2-2, with 8 nucleotides matching TRBD1. Trimming removed 10 bases from V and 1 base from J; junction bases left unmatched: 8. CDR3 size: 15 residues. The V gene's germline CDR1 is ENHRY and CDR2 SYGVKD. CDR3 region: CASRDRSRNTGELFF. The CDR3 nucleotides are TGTGCCAGCAGGGACAGGAGTCGGAACACCGGGGAGCTGTTTTTT.

This clonotype was seen ten or more times. The chain is built from TRBV7-9 and TRBJ2-2; 10 bases agree with TRBD2. The CDR3 is 16 amino acids. Unmatched junction bases numbered 8, after V lost 5 bases and J lost 5 bases. In germline, CDR1 is SEHNR, CDR2 FQNEAQ (reference sequence). The CDR3 sequence is CASSPRTSGRTGELFF. Written as DNA, the CDR3 is TGTGCCAGCAGCCCGAGGACTAGCGGACGGACCGGGGAGCTGTTTTTT.

The chain carries TRBV5-4 and TRBJ2-7; TRBD2 matches at 10 bases. Germline-derived CDR1 and CDR2 are SGHNT and YYREEE (reference sequence). CDR3 size: 14 residues. Trimming at V came to 3 bases and at J to 7 bases, leaving 7 bases not matched to a gene. CDR3 sequence: CASSSTSGVGEQYF. The CDR3 DNA reads TGTGCCAGCAGCTCTACTAGCGGGGTGGGGGAGCAGTACTTC.

The gene calls are TRBV11-1 and TRBJ2-7; D might be TRBD2 (6 bases). CDR1 SGHAT and CDR2 FQDESV come from the germline V gene (reference sequence). The CDR3 extends over 11 amino acids. Trimming left V 11 bases short and J 3 bases short, with 11 bases between. The CDR3, as DNA: TGTGCCGGTGGGACTGACTACGAGCAGTACTTC. This sequence encodes CAGGTDYEQYF.

In this sample, this clonotype turned up a few times. One end of the junction does not line up with germline, which may come from a read error. J is TRBJ1-2 and V is TRBV7-9; possible D gene TRBD1, 6 bases. The CDR3 covers 14 residues. Looked up from germline, CDR1 is SEHNR and CDR2 is FQNEAQ (reference sequence). CDR3 residues: CTSSWDTTNYGYTF. The CDR3 region has the DNA TGCACCAGCAGCTGGGACACGACCAACTATGGCTACACCTTC. The variable domain in full, completed from reference TRBV7-9 and TRBJ1-2, reads DTGVSQNPRHKITKRGQNVTFRCDPISEHNRLYWYRQTLGQGPEFLTYFQNEAQLEKSRLLSDRFSAERPKGSFSTLEIQRTEQGDSAMYLCTSSWDTTNYGYTFGSGTRLTVV.

This clonotype was observed at least ten times. The chain has TRBV7-9 and TRBJ1-1, with a possible D match to TRBD1 (5 bases). The V gene lost 3 bases and the J gene lost 1 base, with 6 bases spanning the gap. CDR1 and CDR2 from the germline V gene are SEHNR and FQNEAQ (reference sequence). There are 13 residues in the CDR3. The CDR3 sequence is CASSLRGNTEAFF. Written as DNA, the CDR3 is TGTGCCAGCAGCTTGAGGGGGAACACTGAAGCTTTCTTT.

This clonotype was recorded a few times. The chain links TRBV7-8 to TRBJ2-7; 8 nucleotides line up with TRBD1. The CDR3 length is 15 residues. From germline, CDR1 is SGHVS and CDR2 FQNEAQ. Germline trimming cut 5 bases from V and 5 bases from J; bases unmatched to any gene: 11. The CDR3 DNA reads as TGTGCCAGCAGCAGTCTTGGGACAGGCCCCAACGAGCAGTACTTC. Its translation is CASSSLGTGPNEQYF.

The chain combines TRBV12-3 or TRBV12-4 with TRBJ2-7; 8 nucleotides line up with TRBD1. The trim removed 3 bases at V and 0 bases at J, leaving 4 bases unmatched. This CDR3 has 15 amino acids. CDR3 loop: CASSFPGTGSYEQYF. The CDR3 DNA reads TGTGCCAGCAGTTTTCCCGGGACAGGCTCCTACGAGCAGTACTTC.

This clonotype came up a few times. The chain employs TRBV9 and TRBJ2-7; possible D gene TRBD1, 5 bases. The CDR3 consists of 14 residues. Between the trimmed V and J ends, which lost 5 bases and 2 bases, there was a span of 14 bases. Germline values: CDR1 SGDLS, CDR2 YYNGEE. The CDR3 nucleotides are TGTGCCAGCAGAGACCCTGACAGCCCCTACGAGCAGTACTTC. Protein: CASRDPDSPYEQYF. Combining the CDR3 with reference TRBV9 and TRBJ2-7 gives the whole variable domain DSGVTQTPKHLITATGQRVTLRCSPRSGDLSVYWYQQSLDQGLQFLIQYYNGEERAKGNILERFSAQQFPDLHSELNLSSLELGDSALYFCASRDPDSPYEQYFGPGTRLTVT.

At least ten counts were recorded for this clonotype. The CDR3 DNA reads TGTGCCAGCAGCTTGGCAAGGGGGCTCAATCAGCCCCAGCATTTT. This gives the protein CASSLARGLNQPQHF. V is TRBV5-6 and J is TRBJ1-5; TRBD1 aligns across 7 bases. The CDR3 consists of 15 residues. Germline assignment: CDR1 SGHDT and CDR2 YYEEEE. Trimming removed 0 bases from V and 3 bases from J; junction bases left unmatched: 3.

With regard to this clonotype: A junction boundary mismatches the germline segment, possibly from a read error. The chain employs TRBV7-7 and TRBJ2-5; unclear D gene. CDR1 and CDR2 from the germline V gene are SSHAT and FNYEAQ (reference sequence). This CDR3 is 14 amino acids long. CDR3: CASSFGVSQETQYF. As DNA, the CDR3 is TGTGCTAGCAGCTTTGGGGTTTCCCAAGAGACCCAGTACTTC. The entire variable domain, with the rest obtained from reference TRBV7-7 and TRBJ2-5, is as follows: GAGVSQSPRYKVTKRGQDVTLRCDPISSHATLYWYQQALGQGPEFLTYFNYEAQPDKSGLPSDRFSAERPEGSISTLTIQRTEQRDSAMYRCASSFGVSQETQYFGPGTRLLVL.

This clonotype was found many times. This rearrangement joins TRBV24-1 to TRBJ2-5; unclear D gene. The V end lost 1 base, the J end lost 5 bases, and 4 bases lay between the germline ends. The CDR3 loop spans 12 amino acids. Germline loops: CDR1 KGHDR, CDR2 SFDVKD. DNA of the CDR3: TGTGCCACCAGTGATTTTCATGAGACCCAGTACTTC. The encoded protein is CATSDFHETQYF.

The rearrangement links TRBV25-1 to TRBJ1-6; perhaps TRBD1 as D (5 bases). From germline, CDR1 is MGHDK and CDR2 SYGVNS. This CDR3 contains 15 residues. V shed 4 bases and J shed 7 bases, with 14 bases lying between them. The CDR3 coding sequence is TGTGCCAGCAGTGCGACAGCTACAGGCAATTCACCCCTCCACTTT. Translation gives CASSATATGNSPLHF.

In DNA, the CDR3 is TGTGCCTGGAGTGTACGAGGGAACGAGCAGTACTTC. It encodes CAWSVRGNEQYF. The rearrangement uses TRBV2 and TRBJ2-7; D possibly corresponds to TRBD2 (5 bases). The CDR3 length is 12 residues. Germline loops: CDR1 SNHLY, CDR2 FYNNEI. Trimming removed 11 bases from V and 5 bases from J, with 16 bases in between.

This clonotype was observed a few times. J is TRBJ2-5 and V is TRBV6-6; perhaps TRBD2 as D (6 bases). The CDR3 runs to 15 residues. The V gene lost 6 bases and the J gene lost 4 bases, with 18 bases spanning the gap. The germline V gene has CDR1 MNHNY and CDR2 SVGAGI (reference sequence). The CDR3 sequence: CASSVRLGSRETQYF. The CDR3 nucleotides read TGTGCCAGCAGCGTACGACTAGGGAGTAGAGAGACCCAGTACTTC.

This clonotype was counted many times. The CDR3 nucleotides are TGTGCCAGCAGCCAAAGACAGGGTAAAAACGACGAGCAGTACTTC. Encoded protein: CASSQRQGKNDEQYF. This chain links TRBV7-9 with TRBJ2-7; 7 nucleotides match TRBD1. Germline V gives CDR1 SEHNR, CDR2 FQNEAQ (reference sequence). Losses at the gene ends were 5 bases for V and 5 bases for J; bases not matched to a gene: 12. The CDR3 spans 15 residues.

For this clonotype: In this CDR3 the conserved last residue, phenylalanine or tryptophan, is missing, so a read error is likely. The DNA is left out, because the CDR3 cannot be placed on it with certainty; the CDR3 is given as TCRdb lists it. V gene TRBV6-5 combines with J gene TRBJ2-7; the table gives TRBD1 as D, unverified against the DNA. In germline, CDR1 is MNHEY, CDR2 SVGAGI. From its first to its last residue, the CDR3 has 8 amino acids. CDR3 region: CASSPGPG.

This clonotype was recorded many times. This chain uses TRBV15 with TRBJ2-5; 9 bases are a match to TRBD1. Trimming cost V 3 bases and J 5 bases; bases outside gene matches: 13. This CDR3 is 17 amino acids long. The germline CDR1 and CDR2 sequences are LNHNV and YYDKDF (reference sequence). The CDR3 loop reads CATSRGTQGAFGETQYF. The CDR3, as DNA: TGTGCCACCAGCAGGGGAACACAGGGGGCATTCGGGGAGACCCAGTACTTC.